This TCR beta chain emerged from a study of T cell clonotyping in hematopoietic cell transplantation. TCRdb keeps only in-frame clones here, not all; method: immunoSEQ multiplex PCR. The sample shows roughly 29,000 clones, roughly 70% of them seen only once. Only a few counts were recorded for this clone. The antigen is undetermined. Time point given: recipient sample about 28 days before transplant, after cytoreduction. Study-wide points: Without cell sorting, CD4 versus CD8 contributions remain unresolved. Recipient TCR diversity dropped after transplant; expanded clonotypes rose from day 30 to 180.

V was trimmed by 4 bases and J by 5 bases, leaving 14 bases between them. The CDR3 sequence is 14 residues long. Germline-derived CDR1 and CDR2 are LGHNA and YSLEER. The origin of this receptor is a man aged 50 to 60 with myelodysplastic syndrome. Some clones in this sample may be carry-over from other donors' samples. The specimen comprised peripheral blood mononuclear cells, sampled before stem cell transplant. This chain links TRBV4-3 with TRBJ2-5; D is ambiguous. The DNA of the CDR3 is TGCGCCAGCAGCCCCGGGCCACTGGGGGAGACCCAGTACTTC. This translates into CASSPGPLGETQYF.